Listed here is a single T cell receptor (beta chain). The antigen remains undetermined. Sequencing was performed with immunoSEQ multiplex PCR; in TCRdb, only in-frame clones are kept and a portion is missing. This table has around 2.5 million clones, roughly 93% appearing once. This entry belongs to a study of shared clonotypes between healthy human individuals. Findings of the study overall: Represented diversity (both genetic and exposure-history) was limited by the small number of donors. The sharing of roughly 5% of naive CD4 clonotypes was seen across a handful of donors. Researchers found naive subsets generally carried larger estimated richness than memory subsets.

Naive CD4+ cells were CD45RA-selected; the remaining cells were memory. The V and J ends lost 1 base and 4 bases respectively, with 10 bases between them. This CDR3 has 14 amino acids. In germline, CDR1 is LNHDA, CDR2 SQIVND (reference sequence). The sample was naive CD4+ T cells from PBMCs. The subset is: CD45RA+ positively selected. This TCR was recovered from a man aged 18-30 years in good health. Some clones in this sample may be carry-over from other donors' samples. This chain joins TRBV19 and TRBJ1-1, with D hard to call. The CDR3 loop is CASSIVNEGTEAFF. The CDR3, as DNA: TGTGCCAGTAGTATAGTGAATGAAGGCACTGAAGCTTTCTTT.